These 3 T cell receptor beta chains came from one sample sequenced in a study of OX40 agonist ivuxolimab in advanced cancers. Sequencing was performed with immunoSEQ multiplex PCR; in TCRdb, only in-frame clones are kept and a portion is missing. The sample has tens of thousands of clones, over 80% seen once; the top ten hold about 4%. Material: CD4+ or CD8+ T cells sorted from blood, obtained in a trial of the OX40 agonist ivuxolimab. All receptors come from an adult with an advanced solid tumor such as melanoma, head and neck, liver or kidney cancer.

The genes are TRBV9 and TRBJ2-4; TRBD1 might be the D (5 bases). V gave up 2 bases and J gave up 4 bases, with 13 bases separating them. Germline V CDR1 and CDR2: SGDLS, YYNGEE. The CDR3 has 15 residues. The CDR3 loop is CASSVWGTPKNIQYF. The CDR3 DNA is TGTGCCAGCAGCGTTTGGGGCACTCCTAAAAACATTCAGTACTTC.

V is TRBV9 and J is TRBJ2-7; TRBD1 matches 7 bases. The CDR3 runs to 14 residues. V was clipped by 3 bases and J by 6 bases; unmatched bases: 9. Germline CDR1 is SGDLS and CDR2 is YYNGEE. The CDR3 coding sequence is TGTGCCAGCAGCGCATTTCCGGGACAGCCCGAGCAGTACTTC. Protein: CASSAFPGQPEQYF.

The chain joins TRBV25-1 to TRBJ1-5; D unresolved. The CDR3 runs 13 residues. With 3 bases removed from V and 3 bases from J, the gap between germline ends came to 6 bases. Germline CDR1 reads MGHDK; CDR2 reads SYGVNS. In DNA form, the CDR3 reads TGTGCCAGCAGTGAGGACTACAATCAGCCCCAGCATTTT. This sequence encodes CASSEDYNQPQHF.